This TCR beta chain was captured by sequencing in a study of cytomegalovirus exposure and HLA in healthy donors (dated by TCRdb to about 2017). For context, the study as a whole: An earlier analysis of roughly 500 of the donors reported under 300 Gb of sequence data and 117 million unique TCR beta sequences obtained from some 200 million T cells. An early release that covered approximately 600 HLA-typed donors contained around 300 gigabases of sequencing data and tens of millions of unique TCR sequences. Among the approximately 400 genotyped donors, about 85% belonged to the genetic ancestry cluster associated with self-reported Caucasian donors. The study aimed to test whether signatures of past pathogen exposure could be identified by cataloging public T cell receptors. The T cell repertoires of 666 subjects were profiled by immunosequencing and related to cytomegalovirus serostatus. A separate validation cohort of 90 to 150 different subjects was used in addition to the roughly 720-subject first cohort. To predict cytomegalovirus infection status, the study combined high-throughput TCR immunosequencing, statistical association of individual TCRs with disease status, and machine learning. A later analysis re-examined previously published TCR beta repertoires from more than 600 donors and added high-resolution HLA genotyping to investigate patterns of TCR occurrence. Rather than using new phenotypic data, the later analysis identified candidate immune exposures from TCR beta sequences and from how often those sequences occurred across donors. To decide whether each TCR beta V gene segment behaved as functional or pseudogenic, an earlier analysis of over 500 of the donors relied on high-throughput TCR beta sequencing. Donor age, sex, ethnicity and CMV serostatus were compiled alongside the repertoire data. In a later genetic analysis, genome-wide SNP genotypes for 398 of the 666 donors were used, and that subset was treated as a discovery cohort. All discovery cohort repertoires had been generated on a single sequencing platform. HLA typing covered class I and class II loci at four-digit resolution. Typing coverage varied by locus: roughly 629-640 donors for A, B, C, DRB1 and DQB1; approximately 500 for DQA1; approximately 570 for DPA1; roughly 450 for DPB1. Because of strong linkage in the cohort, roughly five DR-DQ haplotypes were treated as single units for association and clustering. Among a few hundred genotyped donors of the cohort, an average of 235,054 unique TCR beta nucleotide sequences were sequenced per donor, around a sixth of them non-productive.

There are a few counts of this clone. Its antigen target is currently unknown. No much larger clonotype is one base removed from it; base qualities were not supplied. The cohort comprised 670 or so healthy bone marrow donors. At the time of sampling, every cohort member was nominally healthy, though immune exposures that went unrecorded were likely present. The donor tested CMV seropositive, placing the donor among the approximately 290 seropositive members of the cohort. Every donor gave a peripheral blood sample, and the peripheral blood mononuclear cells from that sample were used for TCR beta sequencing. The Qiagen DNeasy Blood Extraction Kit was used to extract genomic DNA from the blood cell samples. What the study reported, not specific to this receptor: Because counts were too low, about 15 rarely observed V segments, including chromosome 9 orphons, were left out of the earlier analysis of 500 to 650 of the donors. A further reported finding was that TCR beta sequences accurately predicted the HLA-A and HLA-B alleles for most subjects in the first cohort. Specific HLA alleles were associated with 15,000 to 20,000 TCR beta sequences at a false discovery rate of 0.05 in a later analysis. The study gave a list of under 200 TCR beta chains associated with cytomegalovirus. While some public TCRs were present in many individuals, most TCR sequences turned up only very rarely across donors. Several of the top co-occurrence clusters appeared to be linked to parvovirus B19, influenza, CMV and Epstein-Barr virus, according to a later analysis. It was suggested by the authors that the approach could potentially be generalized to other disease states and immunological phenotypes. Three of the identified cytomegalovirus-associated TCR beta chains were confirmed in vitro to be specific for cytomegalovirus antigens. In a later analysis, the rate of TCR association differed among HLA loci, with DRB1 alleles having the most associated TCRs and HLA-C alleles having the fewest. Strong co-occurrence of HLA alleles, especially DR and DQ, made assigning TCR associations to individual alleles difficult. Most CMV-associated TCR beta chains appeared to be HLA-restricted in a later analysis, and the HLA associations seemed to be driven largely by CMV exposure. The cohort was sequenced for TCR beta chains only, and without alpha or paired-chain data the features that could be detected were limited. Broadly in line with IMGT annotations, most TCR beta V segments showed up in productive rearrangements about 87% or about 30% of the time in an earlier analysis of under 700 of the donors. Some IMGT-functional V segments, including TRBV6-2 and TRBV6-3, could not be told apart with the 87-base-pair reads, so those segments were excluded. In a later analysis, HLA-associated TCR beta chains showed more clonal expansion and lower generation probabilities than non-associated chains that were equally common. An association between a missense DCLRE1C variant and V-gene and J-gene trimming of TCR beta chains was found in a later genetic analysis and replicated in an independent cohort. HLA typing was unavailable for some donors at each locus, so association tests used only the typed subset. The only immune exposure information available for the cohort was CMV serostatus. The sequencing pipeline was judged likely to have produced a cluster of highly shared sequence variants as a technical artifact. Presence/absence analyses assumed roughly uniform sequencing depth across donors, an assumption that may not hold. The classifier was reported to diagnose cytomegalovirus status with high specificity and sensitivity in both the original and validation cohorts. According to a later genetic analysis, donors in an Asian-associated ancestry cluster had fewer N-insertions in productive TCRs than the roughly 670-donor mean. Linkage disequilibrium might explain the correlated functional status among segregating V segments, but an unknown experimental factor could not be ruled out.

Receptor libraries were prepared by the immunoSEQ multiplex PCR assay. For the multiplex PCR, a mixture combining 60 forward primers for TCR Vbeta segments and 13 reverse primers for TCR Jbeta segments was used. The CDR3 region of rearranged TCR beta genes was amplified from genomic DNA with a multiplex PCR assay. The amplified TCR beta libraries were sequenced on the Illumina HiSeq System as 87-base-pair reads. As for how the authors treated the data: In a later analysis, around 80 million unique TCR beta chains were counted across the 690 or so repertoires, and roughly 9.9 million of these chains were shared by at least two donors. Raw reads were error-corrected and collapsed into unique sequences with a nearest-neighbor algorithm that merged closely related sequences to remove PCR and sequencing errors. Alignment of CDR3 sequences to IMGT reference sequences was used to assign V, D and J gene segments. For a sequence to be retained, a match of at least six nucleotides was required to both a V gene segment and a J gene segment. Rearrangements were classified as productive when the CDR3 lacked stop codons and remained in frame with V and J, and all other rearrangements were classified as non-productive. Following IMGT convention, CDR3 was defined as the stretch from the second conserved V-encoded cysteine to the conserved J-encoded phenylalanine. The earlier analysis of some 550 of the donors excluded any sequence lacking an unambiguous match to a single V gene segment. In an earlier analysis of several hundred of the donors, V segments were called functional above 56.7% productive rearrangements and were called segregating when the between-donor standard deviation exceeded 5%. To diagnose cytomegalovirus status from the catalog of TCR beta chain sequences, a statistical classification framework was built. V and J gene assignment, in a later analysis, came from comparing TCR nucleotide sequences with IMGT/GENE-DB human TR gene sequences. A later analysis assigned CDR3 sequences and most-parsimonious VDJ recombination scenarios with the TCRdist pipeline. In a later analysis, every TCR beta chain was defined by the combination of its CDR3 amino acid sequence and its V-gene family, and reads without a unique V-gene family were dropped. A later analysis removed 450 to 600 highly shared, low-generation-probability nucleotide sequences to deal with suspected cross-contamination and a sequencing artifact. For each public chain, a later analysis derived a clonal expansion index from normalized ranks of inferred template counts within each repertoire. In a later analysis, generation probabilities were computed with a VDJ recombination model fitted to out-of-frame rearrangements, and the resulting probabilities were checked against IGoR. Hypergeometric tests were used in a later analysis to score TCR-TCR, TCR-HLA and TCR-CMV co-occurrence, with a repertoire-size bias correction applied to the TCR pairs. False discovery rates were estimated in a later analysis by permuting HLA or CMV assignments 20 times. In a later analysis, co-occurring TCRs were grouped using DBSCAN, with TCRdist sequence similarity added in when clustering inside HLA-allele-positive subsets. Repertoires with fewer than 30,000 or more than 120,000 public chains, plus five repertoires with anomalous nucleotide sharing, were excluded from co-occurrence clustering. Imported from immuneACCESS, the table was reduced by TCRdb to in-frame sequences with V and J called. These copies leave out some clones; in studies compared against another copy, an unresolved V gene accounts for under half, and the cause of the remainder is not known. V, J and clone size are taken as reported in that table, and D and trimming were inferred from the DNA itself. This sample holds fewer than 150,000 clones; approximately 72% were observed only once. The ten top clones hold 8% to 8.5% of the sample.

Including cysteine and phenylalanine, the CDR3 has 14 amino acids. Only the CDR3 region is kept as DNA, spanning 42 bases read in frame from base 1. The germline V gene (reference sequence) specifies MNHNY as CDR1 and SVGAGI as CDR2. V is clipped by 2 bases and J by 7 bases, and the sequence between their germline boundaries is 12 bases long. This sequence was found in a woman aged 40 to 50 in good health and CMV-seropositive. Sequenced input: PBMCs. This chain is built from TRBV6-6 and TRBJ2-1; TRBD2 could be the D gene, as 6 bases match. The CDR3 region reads CASSYLGGSNEQFF. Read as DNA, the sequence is TGTGCCAGCAGTTACCTCGGAGGGTCTAATGAGCAGTTCTTC.